This TCR beta chain was profiled in a study of PD-1 blockade in classical Hodgkin lymphoma. Each of the patients experienced relapse following autologous stem cell transplantation, and their brentuximab vedotin exposure differed. Magnetic negative selection was used to purify CD4+ T cells from thawed PBMCs. Patients had relapsed/refractory classical Hodgkin lymphoma with complete response, partial response or progressive disease as best response. The study, taken as a whole, reports: Excluded were patients who started nivolumab under 1 year after ASCT, a group that had lower diversity. By C4D1 there was a significant rise in CD4+ TCR diversity but not in CD8+ TCR diversity. Reported findings placed baseline TCR diversity lower in newly diagnosed patients (compared with healthy donors).

About this clone itself: The antigen is undetermined.

Sequenced by immunoSEQ multiplex PCR; TCRdb stores in-frame clones only, minus some. This table has about 6,400 clones, around 84% appearing once. Trimming removed 2 bases at V and 2 bases at J, with 16 bases between. The germline V gene has CDR1 SGHTA and CDR2 FQGTGA. The CDR3 extends over 16 amino acids. V and J are TRBV7-3 and TRBJ2-7, with D maybe TRBD2 (5 bases). This clonotype originated in a human donor with classical Hodgkin lymphoma. The source was CD4+ T cells from blood, collected at baseline. CDR3 coding DNA: TGTGCCAGCAGCTTACGGGAACCGGGCCTAACCTACGAGCAGTACTTC. Its translation is CASSLREPGLTYEQYF.